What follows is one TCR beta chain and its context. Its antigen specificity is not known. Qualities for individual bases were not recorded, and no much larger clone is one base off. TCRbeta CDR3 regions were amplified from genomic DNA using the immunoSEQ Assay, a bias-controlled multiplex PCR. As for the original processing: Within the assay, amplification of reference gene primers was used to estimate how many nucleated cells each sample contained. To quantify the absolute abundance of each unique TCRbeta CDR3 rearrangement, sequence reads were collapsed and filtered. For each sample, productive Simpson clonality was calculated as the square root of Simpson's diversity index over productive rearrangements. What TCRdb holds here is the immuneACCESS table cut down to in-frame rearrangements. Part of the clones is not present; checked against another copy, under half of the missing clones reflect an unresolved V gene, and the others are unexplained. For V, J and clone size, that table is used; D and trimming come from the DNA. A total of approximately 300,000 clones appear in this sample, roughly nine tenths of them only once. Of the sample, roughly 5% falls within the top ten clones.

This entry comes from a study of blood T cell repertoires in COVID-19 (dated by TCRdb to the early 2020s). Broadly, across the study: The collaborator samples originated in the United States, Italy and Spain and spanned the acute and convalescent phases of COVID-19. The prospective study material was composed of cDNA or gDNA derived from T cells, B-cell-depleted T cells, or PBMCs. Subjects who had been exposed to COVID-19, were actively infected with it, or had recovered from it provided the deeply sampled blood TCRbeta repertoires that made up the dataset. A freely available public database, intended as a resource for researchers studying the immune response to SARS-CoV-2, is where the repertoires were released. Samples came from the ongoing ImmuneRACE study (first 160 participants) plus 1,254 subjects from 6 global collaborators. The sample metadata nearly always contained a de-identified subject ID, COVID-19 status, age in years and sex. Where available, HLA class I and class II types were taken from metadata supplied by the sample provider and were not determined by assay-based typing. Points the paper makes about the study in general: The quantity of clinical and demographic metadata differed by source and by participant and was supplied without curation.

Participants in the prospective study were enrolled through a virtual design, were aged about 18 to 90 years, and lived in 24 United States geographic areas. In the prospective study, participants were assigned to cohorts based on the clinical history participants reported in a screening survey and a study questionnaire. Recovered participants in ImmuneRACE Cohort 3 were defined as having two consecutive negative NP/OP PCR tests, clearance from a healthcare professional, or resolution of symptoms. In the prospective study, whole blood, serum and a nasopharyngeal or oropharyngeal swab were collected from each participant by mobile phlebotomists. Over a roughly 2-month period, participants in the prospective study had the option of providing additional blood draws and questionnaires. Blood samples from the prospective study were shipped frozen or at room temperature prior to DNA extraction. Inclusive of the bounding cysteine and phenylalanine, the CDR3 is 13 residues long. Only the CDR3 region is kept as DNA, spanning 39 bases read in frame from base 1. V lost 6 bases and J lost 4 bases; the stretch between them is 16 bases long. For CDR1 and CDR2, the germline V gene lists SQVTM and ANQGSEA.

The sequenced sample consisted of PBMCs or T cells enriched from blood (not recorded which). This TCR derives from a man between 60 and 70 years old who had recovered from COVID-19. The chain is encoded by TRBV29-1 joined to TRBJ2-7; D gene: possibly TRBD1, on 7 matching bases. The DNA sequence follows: TGCAGCGTCCGACAGGGCGCGGGGTACGAGCAGTACTTC. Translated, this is CSVRQGAGYEQYF.